This record concerns one T cell receptor beta chain sequence. Its antigen is unknown. Mismatch with germline at one junction end may stem from a read error. They isolated at least 6 million PBMCs from each sample. This CDR3 spans 19 amino acids. Germline V gene lookup returns CDR1 SGHRS and CDR2 YFSETQ. This record comes from a study of blood T cells in healthy people across ages. Looking at the study overall: Capture by template switching was about one barcoded beta molecule per two T cells.

It was with a sample-barcoded 5' primer and a J-beta primer mix that a second PCR of roughly 7 to 12 cycles was run. At least 2.5 million CDR3-containing paired-end reads were obtained per sample. Each CDR3 protein gets one entry after TCRdb re-called the 5' RACE reads with MiXCR. The repertoire holds approximately 940,000 distinct CDR3 sequences, with 48% as singletons. General study points: In older individuals, TCR beta diversity per million T cells was lower, falling roughly linearly with age.

This chain connects TRBV5-1 to TRBJ2-1; 10 bases map to TRBD2. What was sequenced was blood. The sequence was collected from a young man in good health. The DNA of the CDR3 is TGCGCCAGCAGCTTGGAGGCGAAGCGGGGGGGCACCCTTTACAATGGGCAGTTCTTC. Its translation is CASSLEAKRGGTLYNGQFF. The full variable domain, its missing parts supplied by reference TRBV5-1 and TRBJ2-1, is KAGVTQTPRYLIKTRGQQVTLSCSPISGHRSVSWYQQTPGQGLQFLFEYFSETQRNKGNFPGRFSGRQFSNSRSEMNVSTLELGDSALYLCASSLEAKRGGTLYNGQFFGPGTRLTVL.